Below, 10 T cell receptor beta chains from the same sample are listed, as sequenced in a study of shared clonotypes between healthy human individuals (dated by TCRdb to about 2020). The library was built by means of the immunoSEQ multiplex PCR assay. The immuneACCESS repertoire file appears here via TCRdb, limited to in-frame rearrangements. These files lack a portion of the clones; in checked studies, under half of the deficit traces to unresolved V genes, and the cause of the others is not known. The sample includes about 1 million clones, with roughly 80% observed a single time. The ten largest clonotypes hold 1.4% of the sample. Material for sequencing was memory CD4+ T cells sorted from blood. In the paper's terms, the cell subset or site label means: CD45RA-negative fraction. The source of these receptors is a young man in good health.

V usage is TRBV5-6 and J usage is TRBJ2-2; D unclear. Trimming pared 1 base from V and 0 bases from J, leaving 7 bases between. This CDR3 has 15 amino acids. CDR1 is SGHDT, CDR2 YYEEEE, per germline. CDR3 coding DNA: TGTGCCAGCAGCTTGCTGGAAGCGAACACCGGGGAGCTGTTTTTT. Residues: CASSLLEANTGELFF.

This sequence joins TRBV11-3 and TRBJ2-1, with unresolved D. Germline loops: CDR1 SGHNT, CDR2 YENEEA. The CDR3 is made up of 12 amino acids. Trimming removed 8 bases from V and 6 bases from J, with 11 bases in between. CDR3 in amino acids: CASGRSPNEQFF. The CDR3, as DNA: TGTGCCAGCGGCAGGTCTCCCAATGAGCAGTTCTTC. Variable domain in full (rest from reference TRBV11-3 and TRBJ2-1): EAGVVQSPRYKIIEKKQPVAFWCNPISGHNTLYWYLQNLGQGPELLIRYENEEAVDDSQLPKDRFSAERLKGVDSTLKIQPAELGDSAVYLCASGRSPNEQFFGPGTRLTVL.

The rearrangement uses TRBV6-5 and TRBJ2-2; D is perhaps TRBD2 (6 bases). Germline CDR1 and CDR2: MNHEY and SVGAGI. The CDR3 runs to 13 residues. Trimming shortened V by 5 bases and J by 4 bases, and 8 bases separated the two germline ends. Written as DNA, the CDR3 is TGTGCCAGCAGTACCGGGGGCACCGGGGAGCTGTTTTTT. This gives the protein CASSTGGTGELFF.

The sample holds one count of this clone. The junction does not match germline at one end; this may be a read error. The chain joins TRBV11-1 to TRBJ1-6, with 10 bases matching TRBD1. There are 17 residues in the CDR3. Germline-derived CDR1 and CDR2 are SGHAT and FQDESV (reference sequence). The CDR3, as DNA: TGTGCCAGCAGCTTAGCAGGGACAGGGGTCTATCATTCACCCCTCCACTTT. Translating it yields CASSLAGTGVYHSPLHF.

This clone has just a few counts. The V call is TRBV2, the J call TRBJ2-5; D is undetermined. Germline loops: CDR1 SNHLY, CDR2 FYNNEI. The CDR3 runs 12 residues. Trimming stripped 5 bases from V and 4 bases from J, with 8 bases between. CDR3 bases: TGTGCCAGCAGTATACTAAGAGAGACCCAGTACTTC. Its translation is CASSILRETQYF.

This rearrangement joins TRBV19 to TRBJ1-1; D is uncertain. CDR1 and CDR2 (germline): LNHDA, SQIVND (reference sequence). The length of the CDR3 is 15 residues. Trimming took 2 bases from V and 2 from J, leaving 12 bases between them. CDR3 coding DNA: TGTGCCAGTAGTATATGGGCCCCGACAAACACTGAAGCTTTCTTT. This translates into CASSIWAPTNTEAFF.

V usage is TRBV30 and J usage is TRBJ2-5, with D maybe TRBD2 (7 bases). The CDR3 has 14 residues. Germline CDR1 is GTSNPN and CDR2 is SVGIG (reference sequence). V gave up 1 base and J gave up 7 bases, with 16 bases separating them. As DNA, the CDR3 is TGTGCCTGGAGTGACTCACTAGGGGGGGGGACCCAGTACTTC. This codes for CAWSDSLGGGTQYF. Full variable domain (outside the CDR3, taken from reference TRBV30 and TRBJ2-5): SQTIHQWPATLVQPVGSPLSLECTVEGTSNPNLYWYRQAAGRGLQLLFYSVGIGQISSEVPQNLSASRPQDRQFILSSKKLLLSDSGFYLCAWSDSLGGGTQYFGPGTRLLVL.

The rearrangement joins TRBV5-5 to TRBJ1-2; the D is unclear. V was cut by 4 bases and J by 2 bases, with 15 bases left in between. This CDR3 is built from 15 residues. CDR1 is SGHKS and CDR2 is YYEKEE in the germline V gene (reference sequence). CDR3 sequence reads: CASSLSPTENYGYTF. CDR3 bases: TGTGCCAGCAGCCTTAGCCCGACCGAAAACTATGGCTACACCTTC.

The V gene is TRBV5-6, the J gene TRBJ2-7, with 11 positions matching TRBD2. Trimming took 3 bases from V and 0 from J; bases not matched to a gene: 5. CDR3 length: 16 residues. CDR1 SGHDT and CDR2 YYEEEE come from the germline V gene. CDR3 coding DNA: TGTGCCAGCAGCTGGGGACTAGCGGCTTCCTCCTACGAGCAGTACTTC. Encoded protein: CASSWGLAASSYEQYF.

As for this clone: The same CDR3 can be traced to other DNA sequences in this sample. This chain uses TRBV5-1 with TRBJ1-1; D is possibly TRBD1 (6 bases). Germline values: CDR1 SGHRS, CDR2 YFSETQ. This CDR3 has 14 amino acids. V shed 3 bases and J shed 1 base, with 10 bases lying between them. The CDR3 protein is CASSSGTSNTEAFF. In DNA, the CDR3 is TGCGCCAGCAGCTCGGGGACATCGAACACTGAAGCTTTCTTT. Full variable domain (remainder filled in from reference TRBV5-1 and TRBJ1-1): KAGVTQTPRYLIKTRGQQVTLSCSPISGHRSVSWYQQTPGQGLQFLFEYFSETQRNKGNFPGRFSGRQFSNSRSEMNVSTLELGDSALYLCASSSGTSNTEAFFGQGTRLTVV.